Each of the 2 T cell receptor beta chains below was sequenced from the same sample in a study of control samples from healthy donors and cancer patients. The data were produced by immunoSEQ multiplex PCR, yet TCRdb's version contains in-frame clones alone and is incomplete. The sample lists about 120,000 clones, 88% occurring once. Material: blood. All receptors derive from a man between 40 and 49 years old in good health.

The rearrangement links TRBV5-1 to TRBJ2-1; 7 bases match TRBD1. The CDR3 loop spans 16 amino acids. CDR1 is SGHRS and CDR2 is YFSETQ in the germline V gene. Trimming at V came to 3 bases and at J to 3 bases, leaving 9 bases not matched to a gene. The CDR3: CASSSGAGGFYNEQFF. The CDR3 region has the DNA TGCGCCAGCAGCTCGGGTGCAGGGGGTTTCTACAATGAGCAGTTCTTC.

This clone turned up a few times. The chain links TRBV28 to TRBJ2-7; perhaps TRBD1 as D (6 bases). Germline values: CDR1 MDHEN, CDR2 SYDVKM. The CDR3 loop spans 12 amino acids. V was clipped by 7 bases and J by 5 bases, with 12 bases between them. The CDR3 reads CASIDRTDEQYF. CDR3 bases: TGTGCCAGCATAGACAGGACAGACGAGCAGTACTTC.